This T cell receptor (beta chain) was documented in a study of identical twins. CDR1 and CDR2 from the germline V gene are LGHNA and YNFKEQ. The CDR3 spans 15 residues. Trimming removed 8 bases at V and 0 bases at J, with 15 bases between. Everyone who gave samples was a healthy Caucasian. A universal primer site came from template switching; cDNA carried unique molecular identifiers. TCRdb passed the 5' RACE reads through MiXCR, listing each CDR3 protein once. Of 1.5 million to 2 million distinct CDR3 sequences detected, under 35% appear once; the ten largest clones hold under 0.35%. The sequencing input was cord blood. V and J are TRBV4-2 and TRBJ2-3; possibly TRBD2 for D (6 bases). This clonotype was obtained from a newborn girl in good health. CDR3 nucleotides: TGTGCCAGCGGCTACGGGGGAGGCAGCACAGATACGCAGTATTTT. Translating gives CASGYGGGSTDTQYF.